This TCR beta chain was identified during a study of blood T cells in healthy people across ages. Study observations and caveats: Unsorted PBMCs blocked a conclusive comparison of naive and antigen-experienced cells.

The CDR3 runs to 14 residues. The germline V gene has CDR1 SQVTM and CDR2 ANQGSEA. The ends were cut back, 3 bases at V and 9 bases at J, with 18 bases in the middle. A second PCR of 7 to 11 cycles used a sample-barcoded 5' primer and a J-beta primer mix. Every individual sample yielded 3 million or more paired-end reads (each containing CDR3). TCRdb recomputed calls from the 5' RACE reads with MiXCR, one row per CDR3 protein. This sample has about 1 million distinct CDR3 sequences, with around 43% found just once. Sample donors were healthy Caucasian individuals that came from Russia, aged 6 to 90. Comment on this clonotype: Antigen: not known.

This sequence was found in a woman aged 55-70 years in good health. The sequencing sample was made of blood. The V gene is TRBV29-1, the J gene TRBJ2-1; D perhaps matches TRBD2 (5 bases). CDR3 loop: CSVDPPRGTGEQFF. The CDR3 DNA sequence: TGCAGCGTTGACCCTCCCCGGGGTACCGGTGAGCAGTTCTTC.